Listed below are T cell receptor beta chains from one sample, sequenced in a study of blood T cells in healthy people across ages. TCRdb reprocessed the 5' RACE reads via MiXCR and lists one record per CDR3 protein. Here the sample spans around 780,000 distinct CDR3 sequences, roughly 25% being singletons. The same data also contributed to another study, on T cells of mothers and their children.

The specimen was blood. These receptor sequences come from a boy younger than 18 in good health. Each CDR3 is given with its conserved first and last residue. Fields, in order: J gene, V gene, CDR3 length, clone size, D gene, CDR3 protein, CDR3 DNA. The D gene is left open where the match is weak. Part of the rows lack a size; the others show once, few, many or a class for expanded clones.

TRBJ2-1 TRBV10-3 11 few . CAISAGNEQFF TGTGCCATCAGTGCAGGTAATGAGCAGTTCTTC
TRBJ2-5 TRBV9 16 . TRBD2 CASSVAAGGTQETQYF TGTGCCAGCAGCGTAGCAGCGGGGGGGACCCAAGAGACCCAGTACTTC
TRBJ1-3 TRBV4-1 17 . TRBD1 CASSQGAGGTSGNTIYF TGCGCCAGCAGCCAAGGGGCAGGGGGAACCTCTGGAAACACCATATATTTT
TRBJ2-7 TRBV28 13 . . CASSSPFSYEQYF TGTGCCAGCAGTTCCCCGTTCTCCTACGAGCAGTACTTC
TRBJ2-1 TRBV5-1 15 . TRBD2 CASSLVKRGGFEQFF TGCGCCAGCAGCTTGGTGAAGCGGGGGGGCTTTGAGCAGTTCTTC
TRBJ2-5 TRBV4-1 13 . . CASSLQGLGTQYF TGCGCCAGCAGCCTACAGGGATTGGGGACCCAGTACTTC
TRBJ1-5 TRBV20-1 17 . . CSARGGRGPYSNQPQHF TGCAGTGCTAGGGGTGGCAGGGGCCCTTATAGCAATCAGCCCCAGCATTTT
TRBJ2-1 TRBV14 14 few . CASSQEPVRREQFF TGTGCCAGCAGCCAAGAACCGGTCAGACGGGAGCAGTTCTTC
TRBJ1-2 TRBV3-1 15 . TRBD1 CASSQVSQGENGYTF TGTGCCAGCAGCCAAGTGAGCCAGGGGGAAAATGGCTACACCTTC
TRBJ1-5 TRBV6-5 13 . . CASGGPSNQPQHF TGTGCCAGCGGAGGGCCAAGCAATCAGCCCCAGCATTTT
TRBJ1-2 TRBV6-1 13 . . CASDDPGRYGYTF TGTGCCAGCGATGATCCGGGGCGATATGGCTACACCTTC
TRBJ2-1 TRBV20-1 11 . . CSANGYNEQFF TGCAGTGCTAACGGATACAATGAGCAGTTCTTC
TRBJ2-5 TRBV2 15 many TRBD2 CASVPARGGGETQYF TGTGCCAGCGTTCCGGCGCGGGGGGGCGGAGAGACCCAGTACTTC
TRBJ2-2 TRBV6-4 14 . . CASSVSGNTGELFF TGTGCCAGCAGTGTGTCGGGGAACACCGGGGAGCTGTTTTTT
TRBJ2-1 TRBV3-1 14 . . CASSPFRGYNEQFF TGTGCCAGCAGCCCCTTTCGGGGGTACAATGAGCAGTTCTTC
TRBJ2-7 TRBV4-2 15 . TRBD2 CASSQLAGGLNEQYF TGTGCCAGCAGCCAGTTAGCGGGGGGGCTGAACGAGCAGTACTTC
TRBJ2-5 TRBV24-1 16 . TRBD1 CATSVYDRGLQETQYF TGTGCCACCAGTGTTTACGACAGGGGCCTCCAAGAGACCCAGTACTTC
TRBJ2-5 TRBV12-3/TRBV12-4 14 . TRBD1 CASSLADREGTQYF TGTGCCAGCAGTTTAGCGGACAGGGAAGGGACCCAGTACTTC
TRBJ2-1 TRBV7-2 15 few TRBD1 CASSLGQGGQGEQFF TGTGCCAGCAGCCTGGGACAGGGTGGGCAGGGTGAGCAGTTCTTC
TRBJ2-5 TRBV20-1 16 few TRBD2 CSARDTSGGAVETQYF TGCAGTGCTAGAGATACCAGCGGGGGGGCCGTTGAGACCCAGTACTTC
TRBJ2-5 TRBV5-1 17 . TRBD2 CASSLGRTSGGSQTQYF TGCGCCAGCAGCTTGGGGCGGACTAGCGGGGGGAGTCAGACCCAGTACTTC
TRBJ2-1 TRBV27 14 few . CASSLFRGYNEQFF TGTGCCAGCAGTTTGTTCCGGGGCTACAATGAGCAGTTCTTC
TRBJ2-5 TRBV20-1 15 . TRBD2 CSARGLTSGEGTQYF TGCAGTGCTAGGGGGTTGACTAGCGGGGAAGGGACCCAGTACTTC
TRBJ2-3 TRBV4-2 15 few . CASSQEVPSTDTQYF TGTGCCAGCAGCCAAGAAGTCCCTAGCACAGATACGCAGTATTTT
TRBJ1-1 TRBV24-1 12 . . CATSAGGTEAFF TGTGCCACCAGTGCGGGGGGCACTGAAGCTTTCTTT
TRBJ2-6 TRBV7-9 17 . . CASSSSGPSSGANVLTF TGTGCCAGCAGCTCCTCGGGACCGTCCTCTGGGGCCAACGTCCTGACTTTC
TRBJ1-1 TRBV2 10 few . CASLITEAFF TGTGCCAGCTTAATCACTGAAGCTTTCTTT
TRBJ1-2 TRBV6-5 16 . TRBD1 CASSSMGDRLNYGYTF TGTGCCAGCAGTTCGATGGGGGACAGGCTTAACTATGGCTACACCTTC
TRBJ2-1 TRBV7-3 15 many TRBD2 CASSLAGTSVDEQFF TGTGCCAGCAGCTTGGCCGGGACTAGCGTTGATGAGCAGTTCTTC
TRBJ2-7 TRBV12-3/TRBV12-4 14 . . CASIGQGDSYEQYF TGTGCCAGCATTGGACAAGGGGACTCCTACGAGCAGTACTTC
TRBJ1-5 TRBV6-1 15 . TRBD1 CASSLQDRGNQPQHF TGTGCCAGCAGTTTACAGGACAGGGGAAATCAGCCCCAGCATTTT
TRBJ2-4 TRBV28 11 . . CATKVLNIQYF TGTGCTACCAAGGTTTTGAACATTCAGTACTTC
TRBJ1-6 TRBV6-5 15 few . CASSPRGQSNSPLHF TGTGCCAGCAGTCCCCGGGGACAAAGTAATTCACCCCTCCACTTT
TRBJ1-5 TRBV19 15 . . CASSILGGSNQPQHF TGTGCCAGTAGTATACTTGGGGGGAGCAATCAGCCCCAGCATTTT
TRBJ2-7 TRBV6-2/TRBV6-3 11 few . CASSSLGAQYF TGTGCCAGCTCTTCATTAGGGGCGCAGTACTTC
TRBJ2-5 TRBV7-9 15 few . CASSIPGPRVETQYF TGTGCCAGCAGCATTCCGGGACCCAGAGTAGAGACCCAGTACTTC
TRBJ2-7 TRBV3-1 14 . . CASSLQPGLYEQYF TGTGCCAGCAGCCTCCAACCTGGGCTTTACGAGCAGTACTTC
TRBJ1-2 TRBV5-1 15 . . CASSLAAGINYGYTF TGCGCCAGCAGCTTGGCGGCGGGGATTAACTATGGCTACACCTTC
TRBJ2-5 TRBV12-3/TRBV12-4 17 . TRBD2 CASSPPTQREGGETQYF TGCGCCAGCAGCCCCCCCACCCAGCGGGAGGGTGGAGAGACCCAGTACTTC
TRBJ2-7 TRBV29-1 12 . . CSVEGRTYEQYF TGCAGCGTTGAGGGGCGGACCTACGAGCAGTACTTC
TRBJ1-5 TRBV6-6 9 few . CASSPPQHF TGTGCCAGCAGCCCCCCCCAGCATTTT
TRBJ2-1 TRBV14 17 . TRBD2 CASSQWSQRGSYNEQFF TGTGCCAGCAGCCAATGGTCGCAGCGGGGCTCCTACAATGAGCAGTTCTTC
TRBJ2-1 TRBV20-1 14 . . CSARRVGGLNEQFF TGCAGTGCTAGAAGGGTCGGGGGGCTCAATGAGCAGTTCTTC
TRBJ2-7 TRBV20-1 13 few . CSAKSRVGYEQYF TGCAGTGCTAAGTCCAGGGTGGGGTACGAGCAGTACTTC
TRBJ2-7 TRBV7-3 13 . . CASSFSRNDEQYF TGTGCCAGCAGCTTCTCTAGAAATGACGAGCAGTACTTC
TRBJ2-7 TRBV29-1 17 . . CSVGMSTWAADTYEQYF TGCAGCGTTGGGATGAGTACTTGGGCAGCCGACACCTACGAGCAGTACTTC